This entry features one T cell receptor (beta chain) sequence. Its antigen is currently unknown. The source material, RNA transcripts, was used to amplify TCR beta CDR3 regions. TCR CDR3 underwent first-round RT-PCR with the HTBI primer set. TCRdb redid the calling of the multiplex PCR reads with MiXCR, one entry per CDR3 protein. The repertoire consists of more than 500,000 distinct CDR3 sequences, with 16% occurring once and the leading ten covering approximately 30%. Investigators excluded patients with uncontrolled infection, other autoimmune disease, pregnancy or lactation. This entry comes from a study of T cells in Graves' hyperthyroidism and ophthalmopathy. Notes on the study in general: The majority of expanded thyroid clonotypes above 0.001 also appeared in blood.

The length of the CDR3 is 13 residues. V lost 6 bases, J lost 2 bases, and 10 bases lay in between. CDR1 is LNHDA and CDR2 is SQIVND in the germline V gene (reference sequence). The chain carries TRBV19 and TRBJ1-2, with D unresolved. Sequencing was carried out using blood. This TCR came from a woman in her twenties or thirties with Graves' ophthalmopathy. The CDR3 nucleotides are TGTGCCAGTAGGACGTTGGCGAACTATGGCTACACCTTC. Residues: CASRTLANYGYTF.